The rows below give T cell receptor beta chains drawn from one sample of a study of blood T cell repertoires in COVID-19. Clones were read by immunoSEQ multiplex PCR, and TCRdb kept only the in-frame ones, dropping some. The table lists some 150,000 clones, around 91% of them singletons. Sequenced sample: peripheral blood. Receptors originate from a woman in her thirties or forties with acute or convalescent COVID-19. Both conserved end residues are part of each CDR3. Each record gives: clone size, D gene, J gene, V gene, CDR3 protein, CDR3 DNA. A D gene is named only where the DNA matches it firmly. Clone size is shown for a subset of rows, as once, few, many or a class of expanded clone.

once | TRBD2 | TRBJ2-3 | TRBV9 | CASSQRGLAPDTQYF | TGTGCCAGCAGCCAGAGAGGACTAGCCCCAGATACGCAGTATTTT
NA | NA | TRBJ1-5 | TRBV6-5 | CASSRDQARPQHF | TGTGCCAGCAGTCGCGACCAGGCGAGGCCCCAGCATTTT
NA | TRBD2 | TRBJ2-1 | TRBV18 | CASSLLAGGGESSYNEQFF | TGTGCCAGCTCCCTGCTAGCGGGAGGTGGGGAAAGCTCCTACAATGAGCAGTTCTTC
NA | NA | TRBJ1-3 | TRBV3-1/TRBV3-2 | CASSPGNTIYF | TGTGCCAGCAGCCCGGGAAACACCATATATTTT
NA | NA | TRBJ1-6 | TRBV9 | CASSVGSGSYNSPLHF | TGTGCCAGCAGCGTAGGTTCCGGGTCTTACAATTCACCCCTCCACTTT
NA | NA | TRBJ2-7 | TRBV15 | CATSRDQSYEQYF | TGTGCCACCAGCAGAGATCAGTCCTACGAGCAGTACTTC
once | TRBD1 | TRBJ2-7 | TRBV27 | CASSLIGDRAYEQYF | TGTGCCAGCAGCCTTATCGGGGACAGGGCCTACGAGCAGTACTTC
NA | NA | TRBJ2-7 | TRBV18 | CASSPFTGNPYEQYF | TGTGCCAGCTCACCGTTCACAGGGAATCCTTACGAGCAGTACTTC
NA | NA | TRBJ2-7 | TRBV4-1 | CASSQGAGAYEQYF | TGCGCCAGCAGCCAAGGTGCAGGGGCCTACGAGCAGTACTTC
NA | TRBD1 | TRBJ2-3 | TRBV15 | CATSRIWTGGKDTDTQYF | TGTGCCACCAGCAGAATATGGACAGGGGGTAAGGACACAGATACGCAGTATTTT
NA | NA | TRBJ2-6 | TRBV5-4 | CASSTATSGANVLTF | TGTGCCAGCAGCACAGCTACCTCTGGGGCCAACGTCCTGACTTTC
NA | TRBD2 | TRBJ2-2 | TRBV28 | CASSSRLAGGTGELFF | TGTGCCAGCAGTTCGCGACTAGCGGGGGGGACCGGGGAGCTGTTTTTT
NA | NA | TRBJ2-1 | TRBV10-2 | CASLGQFPSSYNEQFF | TGCGCCAGCCTTGGTCAGTTTCCCAGCTCCTACAATGAGCAGTTCTTC
NA | TRBD1 | TRBJ2-1 | TRBV5-5 | CASSSRGPTTGGSYNEQFF | TGTGCCAGCAGCTCAAGGGGCCCAACTACAGGGGGCTCCTACAATGAGCAGTTCTTC
NA | NA | TRBJ2-2 | TRBV19 | CASSILQGPTGELFF | TGTGCCAGTAGTATACTGCAGGGTCCCACCGGGGAGCTGTTTTTT
NA | NA | TRBJ1-1 | TRBV29-1 | CSATEGGPNTEAFF | TGCAGCGCCACCGAGGGGGGGCCGAACACTGAAGCTTTCTTT
NA | NA | TRBJ1-2 | TRBV7-9 | CASSLDRDGYTF | TGTGCCAGCAGCTTAGACAGGGATGGCTACACCTTC
NA | TRBD1 | TRBJ2-4 | TRBV2 | CASSVGQVIAKNIQYF | TGTGCCAGCAGTGTTGGACAGGTGATAGCCAAAAACATTCAGTACTTC
once | NA | TRBJ1-5 | TRBV30 | CAWSTGNSNQPQHF | TGTGCCTGGAGTACAGGGAATAGCAATCAGCCCCAGCATTTT
NA | NA | TRBJ1-1 | TRBV18 | CASSPQQGTNTEAFF | TGTGCCAGCTCGCCGCAGCAGGGGACGAACACTGAAGCTTTCTTT
NA | NA | TRBJ1-5 | TRBV7-2 | CASSLGRAEPQHF | TGTGCCAGCAGCTTAGGCAGGGCAGAGCCCCAGCATTTT
few | TRBD2 | TRBJ2-5 | TRBV6-1 | CASSDYTGGRKTQYF | TGTGCCAGCAGTGATTACACGGGAGGTAGGAAGACCCAGTACTTC
NA | TRBD2 | TRBJ2-2 | TRBV28 | CASSLSLAGVSTGELFF | TGTGCCAGCAGTTTATCCCTAGCGGGGGTATCGACCGGGGAGCTGTTTTTT
NA | TRBD1 | TRBJ1-4 | TRBV9 | CASSVTTGFNEKLFF | TGTGCCAGCAGCGTAACGACAGGGTTTAATGAAAAACTGTTTTTT